The present T cell receptor beta chain was sequenced within a study of regulatory T cells in long-lasting Graves disease. For the study at large: More than 5 years of antithyroid drugs with positive TSH receptor antibodies defined persistent Graves' disease.

Documented time point: persistent/refractory GD, antithyroid drugs over 5 years with positive TRAb. The TCR library was made from RNA extracted from PBMCs. The germline CDR1 and CDR2 sequences are MNHNS and SASEGT. V gave up 10 bases and J gave up 1 base, with 13 bases separating them. The CDR3 has 13 residues. Combining iRepertoire HTBI primers with Arm-PCR of CDR3 regions, the authors built TCR beta libraries. Methods used by the authors: Throughout the samples, researchers identified 62 TRBV and roughly 14 TRBJ segments. TCRdb passed the multiplex PCR reads through MiXCR, listing each CDR3 protein once. The V and J calls follow TCRdb's processing rather than the paper's. Seen here are some 370,000 distinct CDR3 sequences, 23% observed once, and the top ten hold 25% to 30%. Ten or more counts support this clonotype.

The sample in question was peripheral blood mononuclear cells (PBMCs), obtained when the disease was refractory, from a patient treated with antithyroid drugs. V and J are TRBV6-1 and TRBJ1-1, with D perhaps TRBD1 (5 bases). This TCR was recovered from a woman in her thirties or forties with Graves disease. CDR3 sequence reads: CATRTFANTEAFF. The CDR3, as DNA: TGTGCCACCAGGACATTCGCGAACACTGAAGCTTTCTTT.